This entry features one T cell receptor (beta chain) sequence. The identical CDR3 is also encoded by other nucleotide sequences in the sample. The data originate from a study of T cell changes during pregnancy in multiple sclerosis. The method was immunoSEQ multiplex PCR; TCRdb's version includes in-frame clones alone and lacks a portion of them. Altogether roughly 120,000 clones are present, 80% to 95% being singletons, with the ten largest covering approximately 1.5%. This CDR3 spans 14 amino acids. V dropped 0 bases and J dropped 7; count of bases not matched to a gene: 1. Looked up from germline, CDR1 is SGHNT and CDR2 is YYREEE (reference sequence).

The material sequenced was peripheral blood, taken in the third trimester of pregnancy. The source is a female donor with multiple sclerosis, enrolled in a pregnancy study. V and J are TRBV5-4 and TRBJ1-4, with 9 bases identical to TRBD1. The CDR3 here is CASSLGQGGEKLFF. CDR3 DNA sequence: TGTGCCAGCAGCTTGGGACAGGGGGGTGAAAAACTGTTTTTT.